This T cell receptor (beta chain) was profiled in a study of graft-versus-host responses after intestinal transplantation. Turning to the study itself: Recipients had transplants, and these were multivisceral, liver-intestinal, or isolated intestinal. Recipients were all induced with anti-thymocyte globulin, then given tacrolimus and steroids for 3 to 4 years. Findings and caveats of the study: Among circulating GvH clones, peak levels were associated with early post-transplant declines in HvG clones.

Notes on this clone: Its target is not known.

Method: immunoSEQ multiplex PCR; TCRdb's copy keeps in-frame clones and lacks some. The data hold 55,000 to 80,000 clones, with roughly nine tenths observed a single time. Germline V gene sequence: CDR1 SNHLY, CDR2 FYNNEI. The J segment lost 4 bases and the V segment lost 8 bases, leaving 12 bases of the junction unmatched. This CDR3 has 15 residues. The TCR sequence derives from a human donor who was the organ donor for an intestinal transplant. The genes are TRBV2 and TRBJ2-3; 7 positions agree with TRBD2. This sample comprised unstimulated CD8+ T cells sorted from spleen or lymph node cells, obtained before transplant. CDR3 DNA: TGTGCCAGCGGGAGGGCAGCGGAGGGCCCAGATACGCAGTATTTT. It codes for CASGRAAEGPDTQYF.